The rows below give T cell receptor beta chains drawn from one sample of a study of T cells after yellow fever vaccination. TCRdb re-called the 5' RACE reads through MiXCR, storing one row per CDR3 protein. The sample contains some 350,000 distinct CDR3 sequences, approximately 4% of which appear only once. Sample: PBMCs, taken 5 days after the yellow fever booster vaccination. Receptors were obtained from a man younger than 35 who received the YFV17D yellow fever vaccine. CDR3s include the opening cysteine and the closing phenylalanine or tryptophan. The D gene is left open where the match is weak. Clone sizes are given selectively: once, few, many, or a class where the clone is expanded.

j_gene: TRBJ2-3; abundance: many; v_gene: TRBV5-1; len: 14; d_gene: NA; CDR3nt: TGCGCCAGCAGCTCGGACCCTAGCACAGATACGCAGTATTTT; CDR3aa: CASSSDPSTDTQYF
j_gene: TRBJ2-1; abundance: many; v_gene: TRBV9; len: 15; d_gene: TRBD2; CDR3nt: TGTGCCAGCAGCGTGTTAGCGGGGGGTTACAATGAGCAGTTCTTC; CDR3aa: CASSVLAGGYNEQFF
j_gene: TRBJ1-6; abundance: few; v_gene: TRBV4-1; len: 13; d_gene: NA; CDR3nt: TGCGCCAGCAGCCAAGGTCTGGGGACACCCCTCCACTTT; CDR3aa: CASSQGLGTPLHF
j_gene: TRBJ1-2; abundance: many; v_gene: TRBV27; len: 14; d_gene: NA; CDR3nt: TGTGCCAGCAGTGGGGAGGGGGGCAACTATGGCTACACCTTC; CDR3aa: CASSGEGGNYGYTF
j_gene: TRBJ2-3; abundance: many; v_gene: TRBV28; len: 15; d_gene: NA; CDR3nt: TGTGCCAGCAGTCCGCTACAGTACGGTACAGATACGCAGTATTTT; CDR3aa: CASSPLQYGTDTQYF
j_gene: TRBJ2-6; abundance: few; v_gene: TRBV7-2; len: 14; d_gene: NA; CDR3nt: TGTGCCAGCAGCTCCCAATCTGGGGCCAACGTCCTGACTTTC; CDR3aa: CASSSQSGANVLTF
j_gene: TRBJ2-2; abundance: NA; v_gene: TRBV5-1; len: 18; d_gene: TRBD2; CDR3nt: TGCGCCAGCAGCACCGGACTAGCGGGCCTTTTGAACACCGGGGAGCTGTTTTTT; CDR3aa: CASSTGLAGLLNTGELFF
j_gene: TRBJ1-1; abundance: many; v_gene: TRBV18; len: 13; d_gene: NA; CDR3nt: TGTGCCAGCTCTCCCGCTATGAACACTGAAGCTTTCTTT; CDR3aa: CASSPAMNTEAFF
j_gene: TRBJ2-7; abundance: NA; v_gene: TRBV7-8; len: 15; d_gene: TRBD1; CDR3nt: TGTGCCAGCAGCTTAGAGACAGGGACCTCCTACGAGCAGTACTTC; CDR3aa: CASSLETGTSYEQYF
j_gene: TRBJ2-1; abundance: NA; v_gene: TRBV24-1; len: 14; d_gene: TRBD1; CDR3nt: TGTGCCACCAGACCGGGACAGGGGGCTCGGGAGCAGTTCTTC; CDR3aa: CATRPGQGAREQFF
j_gene: TRBJ2-2; abundance: many; v_gene: TRBV5-5; len: 15; d_gene: NA; CDR3nt: TGTGCCAGCAGCTTCACGGGGACGAACACCGGGGAGCTGTTTTTT; CDR3aa: CASSFTGTNTGELFF
j_gene: TRBJ2-1; abundance: many; v_gene: TRBV29-1; len: 12; d_gene: NA; CDR3nt: TGCAGCGTTGAAGATAACAGCAATGAGCAGTTCTTC; CDR3aa: CSVEDNSNEQFF
j_gene: TRBJ2-3; abundance: NA; v_gene: TRBV5-1; len: 15; d_gene: TRBD1; CDR3nt: TGCGCCAGCACCACCTCACAGGGGAGCACAGATACGCAGTATTTT; CDR3aa: CASTTSQGSTDTQYF
j_gene: TRBJ2-5; abundance: many; v_gene: TRBV12-3/TRBV12-4; len: 15; d_gene: NA; CDR3nt: TGTGCCAGCAGCCGATCGACAGGTTGGGGGGAGACCCAGTACTTC; CDR3aa: CASSRSTGWGETQYF
j_gene: TRBJ2-7; abundance: NA; v_gene: TRBV6-2/TRBV6-3; len: 17; d_gene: TRBD2; CDR3nt: TGTGCCAGCAGTCATCTCCGACTAGCGGACCCCTCCTACGAGCAGTACTTC; CDR3aa: CASSHLRLADPSYEQYF
j_gene: TRBJ1-4; abundance: many; v_gene: TRBV20-1; len: 15; d_gene: NA; CDR3nt: TGCAGTGCTAGAGATCTTATACGTACAGCTGGAAAACTGTTTTTT; CDR3aa: CSARDLIRTAGKLFF
j_gene: TRBJ2-3; abundance: many; v_gene: TRBV5-1; len: 13; d_gene: NA; CDR3nt: TGCGCCAGCAGCGCGCCGGGTGCAGATACGCAGTATTTT; CDR3aa: CASSAPGADTQYF
j_gene: TRBJ2-1; abundance: NA; v_gene: TRBV5-6; len: 12; d_gene: NA; CDR3nt: TGTGCCAGCAGCTTTTATAACTCGGAGCAGTTCTTC; CDR3aa: CASSFYNSEQFF
j_gene: TRBJ2-4; abundance: many; v_gene: TRBV7-6; len: 20; d_gene: NA; CDR3nt: TGTGCCAGCAGCCCGCTTAAGGGGCGGGTCACAGCAGGAGCCAAAAACATTCAGTACTTC; CDR3aa: CASSPLKGRVTAGAKNIQYF
j_gene: TRBJ2-3; abundance: NA; v_gene: TRBV20-1; len: 17; d_gene: NA; CDR3nt: TGCAGTGCTAGTTGGCTAGCAGTAAGGTCTAGCACAGATACGCAGTATTTT; CDR3aa: CSASWLAVRSSTDTQYF
j_gene: TRBJ1-5; abundance: NA; v_gene: TRBV20-1; len: 14; d_gene: TRBD1; CDR3nt: TGCAGTGCTAGAGAAGGGGGCAGCAATCAGCCCCAGCATTTT; CDR3aa: CSAREGGSNQPQHF
j_gene: TRBJ1-5; abundance: few; v_gene: TRBV12-2; len: 19; d_gene: NA; CDR3nt: TGTGCAAGTCGCTTTAGGACCGTCCGCGGGGTCCGCTGCCTATTCCCCCAGCATTTT; CDR3aa: CASRFRTVRGVRCLFPQHF
j_gene: TRBJ1-4; abundance: many; v_gene: TRBV12-5; len: 14; d_gene: NA; CDR3nt: TGTGCTAGTGGTATGGGACTCAAGGGTGAAAAACTGTTTTTT; CDR3aa: CASGMGLKGEKLFF
j_gene: TRBJ2-1; abundance: NA; v_gene: TRBV6-5; len: 15; d_gene: TRBD2; CDR3nt: TGTGCCAGCAGCCTACTAGCGGGGGGGCTGAATGAGCAGTTCTTC; CDR3aa: CASSLLAGGLNEQFF
j_gene: TRBJ1-1; abundance: few; v_gene: TRBV5-6; len: 12; d_gene: NA; CDR3nt: TGTGCCAGCAGCTTGTTTGTCACTGAAGCTTTCTTT; CDR3aa: CASSLFVTEAFF
j_gene: TRBJ2-2; abundance: few; v_gene: TRBV7-2; len: 14; d_gene: NA; CDR3nt: TGTGCCAGCAGCTGGGCGGGGAACACCGGGGAGCTGTTTTTT; CDR3aa: CASSWAGNTGELFF
j_gene: TRBJ2-1; abundance: many; v_gene: TRBV4-1; len: 17; d_gene: NA; CDR3nt: TGCGCCAGCAGCCTACTTTTGGCCGGCCTGTCGTACAATGAGCAGTTCTTC; CDR3aa: CASSLLLAGLSYNEQFF
j_gene: TRBJ1-2; abundance: NA; v_gene: TRBV15; len: 15; d_gene: NA; CDR3nt: TGTGCCACCAGCAGAGATGCCGGACAGACCGATGGCTACACCTTC; CDR3aa: CATSRDAGQTDGYTF
j_gene: TRBJ1-5; abundance: NA; v_gene: TRBV7-9; len: 15; d_gene: NA; CDR3nt: TGTGCCAGCAGCCCCCGGGGGAGTAGCAATCAGCCCCAGCATTTT; CDR3aa: CASSPRGSSNQPQHF
j_gene: TRBJ1-2; abundance: NA; v_gene: TRBV29-1; len: 12; d_gene: NA; CDR3nt: TGCAGCGTTGAAGCCTTTGACAGCGGCTACACCTTC; CDR3aa: CSVEAFDSGYTF
j_gene: TRBJ1-6; abundance: many; v_gene: TRBV20-1; len: 14; d_gene: TRBD1; CDR3nt: TGCAGTGCTCTGAAAGGGGGCGCTAATTCACCCCTCCACTTT; CDR3aa: CSALKGGANSPLHF
j_gene: TRBJ2-1; abundance: NA; v_gene: TRBV4-3; len: 14; d_gene: NA; CDR3nt: TGCGCCAGCAGCCAAGGGTCGTATTACAATGAGCAGTTCTTC; CDR3aa: CASSQGSYYNEQFF
j_gene: TRBJ2-7; abundance: few; v_gene: TRBV6-5; len: 10; d_gene: NA; CDR3nt: TGTGCCGCGGGGAACTACGAGCAGTACTTC; CDR3aa: CAAGNYEQYF
j_gene: TRBJ2-3; abundance: NA; v_gene: TRBV6-5; len: 13; d_gene: NA; CDR3nt: TGTGCCAGCAGTTACGGCCGGGAAGATACGCAGTATTTT; CDR3aa: CASSYGREDTQYF
j_gene: TRBJ1-1; abundance: NA; v_gene: TRBV27; len: 16; d_gene: TRBD1; CDR3nt: TGTGCCAGCAGTTTTATTGTCGGCAGGGGGCGTTGGGAAGCTTTCTTT; CDR3aa: CASSFIVGRGRWEAFF
j_gene: TRBJ1-5; abundance: NA; v_gene: TRBV6-5; len: 16; d_gene: NA; CDR3nt: TGTGCCAGCAGTTTACGGTCCGGGGGAAGCAATCAGCCCCAGCATTTT; CDR3aa: CASSLRSGGSNQPQHF
j_gene: TRBJ1-2; abundance: many; v_gene: TRBV5-1; len: 14; d_gene: NA; CDR3nt: TGCGCCAGCAGCTTGGGGGGGGAGGGCCATGGCTACACCTTC; CDR3aa: CASSLGGEGHGYTF
j_gene: TRBJ2-7; abundance: few; v_gene: TRBV7-2; len: 14; d_gene: NA; CDR3nt: TGTGCCAGCAGCTTAGATGTCAGGGCGTACGAGCAGTACTTC; CDR3aa: CASSLDVRAYEQYF
j_gene: TRBJ2-3; abundance: many; v_gene: TRBV4-3; len: 14; d_gene: NA; CDR3nt: TGCGCCAGCAGCCGTGCAGGTAGCACAGATACGCAGTATTTT; CDR3aa: CASSRAGSTDTQYF
j_gene: TRBJ1-1; abundance: few; v_gene: TRBV15; len: 14; d_gene: NA; CDR3nt: TGTGCCACCAGCAGAGAGGGCTGGAACACTGAAGCTTTCTTT; CDR3aa: CATSREGWNTEAFF
j_gene: TRBJ1-3; abundance: many; v_gene: TRBV28; len: 16; d_gene: NA; CDR3nt: TGTGCCAGCAGTCAAAACCCAGGGGCTTCGGGAAACACCATATATTTT; CDR3aa: CASSQNPGASGNTIYF
j_gene: TRBJ2-7; abundance: many; v_gene: TRBV2; len: 15; d_gene: NA; CDR3nt: TGTGCCAGCAATCGGCCGGGACTGCCAACCTACGAGCAGTACTTC; CDR3aa: CASNRPGLPTYEQYF
j_gene: TRBJ1-5; abundance: NA; v_gene: TRBV4-2; len: 16; d_gene: NA; CDR3nt: TGTGCCAGCAGCCAAGACGGGCAGGGGATCAATCAGCCCCAGCATTTT; CDR3aa: CASSQDGQGINQPQHF